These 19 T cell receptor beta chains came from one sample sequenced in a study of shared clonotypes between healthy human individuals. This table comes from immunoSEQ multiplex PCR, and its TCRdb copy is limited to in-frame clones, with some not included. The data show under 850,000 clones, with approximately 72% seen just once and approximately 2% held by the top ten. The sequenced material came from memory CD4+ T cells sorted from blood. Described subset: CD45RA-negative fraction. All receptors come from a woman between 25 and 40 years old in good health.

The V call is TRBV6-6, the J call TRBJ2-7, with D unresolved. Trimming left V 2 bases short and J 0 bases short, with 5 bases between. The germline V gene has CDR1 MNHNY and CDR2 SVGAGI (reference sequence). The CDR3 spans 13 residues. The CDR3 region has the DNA TGTGCCAGCAGTTACGGGTTCTCCTACGAGCAGTACTTC. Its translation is CASSYGFSYEQYF.

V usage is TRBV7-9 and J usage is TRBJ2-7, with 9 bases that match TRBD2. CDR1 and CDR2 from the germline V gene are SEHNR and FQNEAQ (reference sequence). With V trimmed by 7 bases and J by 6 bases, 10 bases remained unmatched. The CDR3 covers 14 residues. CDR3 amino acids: CASNRGGGSGEQYF. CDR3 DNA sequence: TGTGCCAGCAACCGCGGGGGGGGCTCGGGCGAGCAGTACTTC.

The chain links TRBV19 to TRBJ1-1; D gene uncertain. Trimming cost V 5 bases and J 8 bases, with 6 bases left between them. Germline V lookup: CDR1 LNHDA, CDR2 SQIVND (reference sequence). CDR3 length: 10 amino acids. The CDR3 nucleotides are TGTGCCAGTAGTGCAGGAGAAGCTTTCTTT. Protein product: CASSAGEAFF. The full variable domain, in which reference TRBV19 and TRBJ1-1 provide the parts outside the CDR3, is DGGITQSPKYLFRKEGQNVTLSCEQNLNHDAMYWYRQDPGQGLRLIYYSQIVNDFQKGDIAEGYSVSREKKESFPLTVTSAQKNPTAFYLCASSAGEAFFGQGTRLTVV.

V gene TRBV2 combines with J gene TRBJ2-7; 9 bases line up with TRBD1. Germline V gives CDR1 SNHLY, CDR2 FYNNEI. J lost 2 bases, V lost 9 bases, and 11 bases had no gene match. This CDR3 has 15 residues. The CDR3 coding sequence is TGTGCCAGTCTCATCCGGGACAGGGCCACCTACGAGCAGTACTTC. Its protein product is CASLIRDRATYEQYF.

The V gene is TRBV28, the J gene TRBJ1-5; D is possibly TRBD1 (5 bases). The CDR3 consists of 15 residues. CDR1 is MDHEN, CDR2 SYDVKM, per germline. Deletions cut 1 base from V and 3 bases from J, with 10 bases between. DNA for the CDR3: TGTGCCAGCAGTTTATATCCAGGGAACAATCAGCCCCAGCATTTT. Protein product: CASSLYPGNNQPQHF. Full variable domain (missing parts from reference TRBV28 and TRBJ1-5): DVKVTQSSRYLVKRTGEKVFLECVQDMDHENMFWYRQDPGLGLRLIYFSYDVKMKEKGDIPEGYSVSREKKERFSLILESASTNQTSMYLCASSLYPGNNQPQHFGDGTRLSIL.

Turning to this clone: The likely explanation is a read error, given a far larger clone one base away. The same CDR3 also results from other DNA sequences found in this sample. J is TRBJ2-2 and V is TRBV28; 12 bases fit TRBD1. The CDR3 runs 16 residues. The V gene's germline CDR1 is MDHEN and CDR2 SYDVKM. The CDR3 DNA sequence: TGTGCCAGCAGTTACCTCGGGACAGGGGGCACCGGGGAACTGTTTTTT. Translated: CASSYLGTGGTGELFF.

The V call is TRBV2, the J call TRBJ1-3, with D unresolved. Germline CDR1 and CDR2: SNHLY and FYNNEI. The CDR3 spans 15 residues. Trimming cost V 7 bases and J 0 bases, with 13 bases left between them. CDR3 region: CASKAPGSSGNTIYF. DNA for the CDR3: TGTGCCAGCAAGGCACCCGGGAGCTCTGGAAACACCATATATTTT.

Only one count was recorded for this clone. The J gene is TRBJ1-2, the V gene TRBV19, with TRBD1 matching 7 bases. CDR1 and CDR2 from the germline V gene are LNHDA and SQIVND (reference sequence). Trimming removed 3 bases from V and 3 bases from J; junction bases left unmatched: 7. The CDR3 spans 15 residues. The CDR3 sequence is CASSISTGNDYGYTF. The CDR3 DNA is TGTGCCAGTAGTATCTCGACAGGGAACGACTATGGCTACACCTTC.

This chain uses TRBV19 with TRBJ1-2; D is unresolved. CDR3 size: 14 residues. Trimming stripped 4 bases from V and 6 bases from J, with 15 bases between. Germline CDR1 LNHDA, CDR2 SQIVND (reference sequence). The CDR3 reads CASSNIGGSHGYTF. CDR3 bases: TGTGCCAGTAGTAATATCGGAGGCAGCCATGGCTACACCTTC.

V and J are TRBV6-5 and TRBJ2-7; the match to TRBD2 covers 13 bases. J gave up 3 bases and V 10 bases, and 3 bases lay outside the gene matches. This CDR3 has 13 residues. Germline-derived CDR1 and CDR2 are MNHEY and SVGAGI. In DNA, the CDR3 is TGTGCCACCGGACTAGCGGGAGACTACGAGCAGTACTTC. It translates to CATGLAGDYEQYF.

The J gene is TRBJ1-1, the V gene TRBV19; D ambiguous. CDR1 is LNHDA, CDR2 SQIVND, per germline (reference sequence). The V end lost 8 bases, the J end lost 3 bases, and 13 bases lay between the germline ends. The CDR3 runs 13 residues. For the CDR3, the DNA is TGTGCCAGTTCTCAGTGGGTGTACACTGAAGCTTTCTTT. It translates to CASSQWVYTEAFF.

The CDR3 spells CASSEYYEQYF. Written as DNA, the CDR3 is TGTGCCAGCAGCGAGTACTACGAGCAGTACTTC. The rearrangement uses TRBV2 and TRBJ2-7; no clear D. The V and J ends lost 6 bases and 3 bases respectively, with 6 bases between them. This CDR3 spans 11 amino acids. Germline V gene data show CDR1 as SNHLY and CDR2 as FYNNEI.

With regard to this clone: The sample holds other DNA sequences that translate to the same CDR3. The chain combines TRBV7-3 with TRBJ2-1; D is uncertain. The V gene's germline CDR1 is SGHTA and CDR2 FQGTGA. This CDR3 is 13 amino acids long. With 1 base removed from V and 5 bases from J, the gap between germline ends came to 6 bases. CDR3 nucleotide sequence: TGTGCCAGCAGCTTAAATGGGAACAATGAGCAGTTCTTC. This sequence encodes CASSLNGNNEQFF.

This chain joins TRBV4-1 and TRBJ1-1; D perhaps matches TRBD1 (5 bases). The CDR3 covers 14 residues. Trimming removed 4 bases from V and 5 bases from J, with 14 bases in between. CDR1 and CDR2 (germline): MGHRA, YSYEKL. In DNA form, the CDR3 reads TGCGCCAGCAGCCGAGTCATCAGGGAAACTGAAGCTTTCTTT. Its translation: CASSRVIRETEAFF.

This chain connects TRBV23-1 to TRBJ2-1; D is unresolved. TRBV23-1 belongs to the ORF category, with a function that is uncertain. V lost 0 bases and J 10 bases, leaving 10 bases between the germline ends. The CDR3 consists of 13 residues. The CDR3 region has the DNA TGCGCCAGCAGTCAATCTCAAGCGATCGAGCAGTTCTTC. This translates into CASSQSQAIEQFF.

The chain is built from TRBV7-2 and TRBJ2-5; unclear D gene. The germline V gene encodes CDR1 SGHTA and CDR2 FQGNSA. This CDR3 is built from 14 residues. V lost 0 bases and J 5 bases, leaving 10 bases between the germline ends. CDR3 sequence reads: CASSLARRSETQYF. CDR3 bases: TGTGCCAGCAGCTTAGCACGGCGTAGTGAGACCCAGTACTTC.

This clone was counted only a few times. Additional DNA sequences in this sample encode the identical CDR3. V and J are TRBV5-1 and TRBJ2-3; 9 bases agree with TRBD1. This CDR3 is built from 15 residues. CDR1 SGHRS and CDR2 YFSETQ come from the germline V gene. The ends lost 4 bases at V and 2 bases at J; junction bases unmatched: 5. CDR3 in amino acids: CASSRGDRDTDTQYF. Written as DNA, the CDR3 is TGCGCCAGCAGCCGGGGGGACAGGGACACAGATACGCAGTATTTT. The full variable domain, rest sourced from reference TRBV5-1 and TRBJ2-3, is KAGVTQTPRYLIKTRGQQVTLSCSPISGHRSVSWYQQTPGQGLQFLFEYFSETQRNKGNFPGRFSGRQFSNSRSEMNVSTLELGDSALYLCASSRGDRDTDTQYFGPGTRLTVL.

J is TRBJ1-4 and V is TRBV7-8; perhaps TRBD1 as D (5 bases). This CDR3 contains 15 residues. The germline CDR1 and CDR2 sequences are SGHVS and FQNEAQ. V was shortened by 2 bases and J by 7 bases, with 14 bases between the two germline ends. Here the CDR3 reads CASSLPEGLGEKLFF. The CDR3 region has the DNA TGTGCCAGCAGCTTACCGGAGGGGTTGGGTGAAAAACTGTTTTTT.

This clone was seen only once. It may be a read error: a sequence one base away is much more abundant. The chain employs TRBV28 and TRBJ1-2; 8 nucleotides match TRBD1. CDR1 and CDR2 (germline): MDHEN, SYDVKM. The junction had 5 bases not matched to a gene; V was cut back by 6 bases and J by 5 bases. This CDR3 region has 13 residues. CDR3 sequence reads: CASRPGQEYGYTF. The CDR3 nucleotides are TGTGCCAGCAGGCCGGGACAGGAGTATGGCTACACCTTC.